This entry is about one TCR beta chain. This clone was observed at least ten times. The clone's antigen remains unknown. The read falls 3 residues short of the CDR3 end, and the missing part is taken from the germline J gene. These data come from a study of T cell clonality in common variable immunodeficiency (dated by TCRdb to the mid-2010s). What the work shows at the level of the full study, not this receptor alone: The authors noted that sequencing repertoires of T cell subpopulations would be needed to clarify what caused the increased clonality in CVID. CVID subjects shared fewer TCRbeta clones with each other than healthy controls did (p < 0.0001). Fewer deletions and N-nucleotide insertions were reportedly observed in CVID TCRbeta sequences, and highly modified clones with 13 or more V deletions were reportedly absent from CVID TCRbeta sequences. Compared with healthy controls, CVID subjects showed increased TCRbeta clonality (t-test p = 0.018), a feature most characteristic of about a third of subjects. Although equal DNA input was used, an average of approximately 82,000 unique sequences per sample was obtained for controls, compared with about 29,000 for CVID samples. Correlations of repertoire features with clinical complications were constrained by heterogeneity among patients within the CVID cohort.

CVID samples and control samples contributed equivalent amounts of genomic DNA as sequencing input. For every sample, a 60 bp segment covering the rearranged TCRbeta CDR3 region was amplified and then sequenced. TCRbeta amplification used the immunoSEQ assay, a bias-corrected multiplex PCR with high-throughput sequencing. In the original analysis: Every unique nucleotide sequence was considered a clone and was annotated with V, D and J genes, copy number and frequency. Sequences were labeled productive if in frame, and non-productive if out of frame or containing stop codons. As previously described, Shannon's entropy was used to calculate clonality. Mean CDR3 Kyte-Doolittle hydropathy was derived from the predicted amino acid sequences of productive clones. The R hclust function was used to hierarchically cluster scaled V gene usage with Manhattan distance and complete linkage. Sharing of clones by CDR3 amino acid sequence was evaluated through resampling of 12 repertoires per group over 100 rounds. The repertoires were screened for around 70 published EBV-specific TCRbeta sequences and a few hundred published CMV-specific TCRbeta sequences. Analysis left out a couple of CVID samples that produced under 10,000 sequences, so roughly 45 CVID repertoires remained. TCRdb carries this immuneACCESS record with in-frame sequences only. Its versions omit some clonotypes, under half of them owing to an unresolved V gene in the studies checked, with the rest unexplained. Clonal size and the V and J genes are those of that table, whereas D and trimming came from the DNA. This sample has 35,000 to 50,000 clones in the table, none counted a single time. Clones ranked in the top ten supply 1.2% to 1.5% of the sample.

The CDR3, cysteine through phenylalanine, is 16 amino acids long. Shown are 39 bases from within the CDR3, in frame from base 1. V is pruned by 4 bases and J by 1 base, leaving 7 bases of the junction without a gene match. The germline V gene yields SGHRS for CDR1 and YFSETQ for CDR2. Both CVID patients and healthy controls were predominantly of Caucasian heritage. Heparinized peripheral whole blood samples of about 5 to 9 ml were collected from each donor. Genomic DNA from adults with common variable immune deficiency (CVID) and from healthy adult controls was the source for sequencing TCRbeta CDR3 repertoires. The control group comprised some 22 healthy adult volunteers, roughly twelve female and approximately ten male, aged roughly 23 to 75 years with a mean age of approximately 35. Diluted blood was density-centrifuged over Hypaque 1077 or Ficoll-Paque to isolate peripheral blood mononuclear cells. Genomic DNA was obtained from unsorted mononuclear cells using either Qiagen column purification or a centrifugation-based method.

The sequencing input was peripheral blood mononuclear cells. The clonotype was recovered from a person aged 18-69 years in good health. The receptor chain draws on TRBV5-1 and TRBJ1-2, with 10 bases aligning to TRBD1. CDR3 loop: CASSVAGQGYNYGYTF. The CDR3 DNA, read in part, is TGCGCCAGCAGCGTTGCGGGACAGGGGTATAACTATGGC. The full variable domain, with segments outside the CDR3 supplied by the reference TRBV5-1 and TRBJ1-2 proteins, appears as KAGVTQTPRYLIKTRGQQVTLSCSPISGHRSVSWYQQTPGQGLQFLFEYFSETQRNKGNFPGRFSGRQFSNSRSEMNVSTLELGDSALYLCASSVAGQGYNYGYTFGSGTRLTVV.